The clone carrying this T cell receptor beta chain appeared a few times. As yet, its antigen is unknown. This entry belongs to a study of cytomegalovirus exposure and HLA in healthy donors. Study-wide findings and caveats: What a later analysis reportedly showed was that an Asian-associated ancestry cluster had fewer N-insertions than the roughly 720-donor mean. Sequencing depth roughly uniform across donors was assumed in presence/absence analyses. Cytomegalovirus-associated TCR beta chains were listed, numbering 150 to 200.

The PCR was carried out with 60 Vbeta primers and 13 Jbeta primers. Source study methods: The count from a later analysis was about 80 million unique TCR beta chains, some 9.9 million of them shared. Clones were sequenced by immunoSEQ multiplex PCR, and TCRdb holds only the in-frame ones, with some missing. V and J calls and clone size come straight from that table; D and trimming were deduced from the DNA. The sample has more than 150,000 clones, 70% to 90% seen once; the top ten hold roughly 8.8%. The sequencing sample was made of PBMCs. The receptor comes from a man between 18 and 29 years old in good health and CMV-seropositive.

DNA for the CDR3: TGTGCCAGCACCAGGGGACTAGCTACGTCCTACGAGCAGTACTTC. Protein sequence: CASTRGLATSYEQYF. This chain joins TRBV6-5 and TRBJ2-7, with 9 bases that match TRBD2. Germline trimming cut 7 bases from V and 1 base from J; bases unmatched to any gene: 8. Germline V lookup: CDR1 MNHEY, CDR2 SVGAGI. The CDR3 length is 15 residues.